The table lists the clone carrying this T cell receptor (beta chain) with a few counts. What it binds is not known. The authors made TCR beta libraries by quantitative 5'-RACE with molecular barcodes. MiXCR was run by TCRdb on the 5' RACE reads, yielding one entry per CDR3 protein. The sample has more than 250,000 distinct CDR3 sequences; approximately 8% are singletons. The data are from a study of CD8 T cells in ankylosing spondylitis. Study-level points and caveats: A motif of under 10 highly homologous TCR beta variants was seen as apparently characteristic of ankylosing spondylitis blood.

The CDR3 extends over 16 amino acids. The germline CDR1 and CDR2 sequences are SEHNR and FQNEAQ (reference sequence). V was shortened by 5 bases and J by 3 bases, with 18 bases between the two germline ends. This TCR was sampled from a male donor with ankylosing spondylitis. The source material was blood, either unsorted or a sorted T cell fraction (not recorded which). The J gene is TRBJ2-3, the V gene TRBV7-9, with D perhaps given as TRBD1 or TRBD2 (5 bases each). The CDR3 reads CASSRLLGAGTDTQYF. CDR3 DNA sequence: TGTGCCAGCAGCCGGCTACTAGGGGCCGGGACAGATACGCAGTATTTT.